Below, one T cell receptor (beta chain) is given with its context. An end of the junction differs from the germline gene, which may be a read error. Authors' methods: Estimation of nucleated cell counts relied on the amplification of reference gene primers. Clones were read by immunoSEQ multiplex PCR, and TCRdb kept only the in-frame ones, dropping some. Clonal size and the V and J genes are those of that table, whereas D and trimming came from the DNA. Found here are 85,000 to 130,000 clones, over 60% of them singletons; the top ten hold 6.2%. Germline lookup yields CDR1 DFQATT and CDR2 SNEGSKA (reference sequence). The CDR3 has 11 residues. The source of the sample is a study of blood T cell repertoires in COVID-19. The wider study: From T cells, B-cell-depleted T cells, or PBMCs came the material, which was cDNA or gDNA.

This receptor was identified in a man older than 75 with COVID-19, enrolled during active disease. The chain is built from TRBV20-1 and TRBJ2-7; possible D gene TRBD2, 5 bases. Sequencing was performed on peripheral blood. The CDR3 DNA is TGCAGTGCTAGAGATGTGCGGGCTGGGCTGTTC. This gives the protein CSARDVRAGLF.